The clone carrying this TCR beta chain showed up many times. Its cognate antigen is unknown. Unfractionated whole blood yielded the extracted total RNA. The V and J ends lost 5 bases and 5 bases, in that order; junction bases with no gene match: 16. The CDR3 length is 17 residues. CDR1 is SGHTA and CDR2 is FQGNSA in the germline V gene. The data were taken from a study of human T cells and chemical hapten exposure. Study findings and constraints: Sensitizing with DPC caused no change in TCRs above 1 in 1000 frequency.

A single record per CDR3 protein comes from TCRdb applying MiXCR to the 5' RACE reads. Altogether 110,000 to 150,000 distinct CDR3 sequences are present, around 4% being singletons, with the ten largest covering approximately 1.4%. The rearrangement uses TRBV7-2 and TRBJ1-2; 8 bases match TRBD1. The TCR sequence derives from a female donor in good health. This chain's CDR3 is CASSHGGSTGARYGYTF. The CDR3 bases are TGTGCCAGCAGCCACGGGGGATCGACAGGGGCGCGGTATGGCTACACCTTC.